This T cell receptor beta chain originates from a study of human T cells and chemical hapten exposure. On the study more broadly: Investigators sensitized roughly 2 cm by roughly 2 cm of upper inner arm skin with 2% DPC.

Original analysis: Per-sample TCR counts ranged from about 20,000 to 690,600, median roughly 96,000. One entry per CDR3 protein, called by TCRdb with MiXCR from the RACE reads. The V and J calls come from TCRdb's annotation, not from the publication. This table has around 76,000 distinct CDR3 sequences, 10% to 15% appearing once. This clonotype was seen a few times. CDR1 and CDR2 (germline): MNHEY, SMNVEV (reference sequence). V lost 6 bases, J lost 2 bases, and 5 bases stayed unmatched. The CDR3 sequence is 14 residues long. Specified time point: patch test 1, 2 weeks after DPC sensitization. Treatment meaning: therapeutic diphenylcyclopropenone sensitization with weekly scalp DPC.

The V call is TRBV27, the J call TRBJ1-1; TRBD1 aligns across 8 bases. The clonotype comes from a woman aged 60-70 years with alopecia areata. Some clones in this sample may be carry-over from other donors' samples. The sequenced sample was whole blood, obtained in connection with sensitization to the hapten diphenylcyclopropenone (DPC). Written as DNA, the CDR3 is TGTGCCAGCAGCCACGGACAGGGCAACACTGAAGCTTTCTTT. Residues: CASSHGQGNTEAFF.